This T cell receptor beta chain was identified during a study of blood T cell repertoires in COVID-19. Looking at the study overall: Whether acute or convalescent, the COVID-19 samples came from the United States, Italy and Spain. Nucleic acid was either cDNA or gDNA, and it came from T cells, B-cell-depleted T cells, or PBMCs.

Data came from immunoSEQ multiplex PCR; TCRdb stores just in-frame clones and leaves some out. The sample yields about 260,000 clones, 87% seen once. Trimming stripped 2 bases from V and 1 base from J, with 17 bases between. The CDR3 runs 17 residues. The chain is built from TRBV23-1 and TRBJ1-1; D perhaps matches TRBD1 (6 bases). TRBV23-1 falls under the ORF class, with uncertain function. Material: peripheral blood. The clonotype was recovered from a woman aged 50 to 60 who had recovered from COVID-19. The CDR3 region is CASSQDTQDSRNTEAFF. CDR3 DNA: TGCGCCAGCAGTCAAGATACTCAGGACAGCCGGAACACTGAAGCTTTCTTT.